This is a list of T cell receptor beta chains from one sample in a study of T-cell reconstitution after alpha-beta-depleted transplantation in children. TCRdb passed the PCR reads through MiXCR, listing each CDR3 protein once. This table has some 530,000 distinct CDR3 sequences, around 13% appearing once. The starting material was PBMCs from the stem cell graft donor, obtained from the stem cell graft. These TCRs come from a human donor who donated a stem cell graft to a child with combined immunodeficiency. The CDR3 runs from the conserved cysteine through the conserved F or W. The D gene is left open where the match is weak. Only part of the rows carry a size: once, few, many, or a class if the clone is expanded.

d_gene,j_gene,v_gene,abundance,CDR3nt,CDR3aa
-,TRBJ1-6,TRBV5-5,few,TGTGCCAGCAGCTTGGACAGTTTCTATAATTCACCCCTCCACTTT,CASSLDSFYNSPLHF
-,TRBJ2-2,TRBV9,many,TGTGCCAGCAGCGTAGATAGGCGGGACCGGGTCGGGGAGCTGTTTTTT,CASSVDRRDRVGELFF
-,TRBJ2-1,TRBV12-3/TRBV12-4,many,TGTGCCAGCAGCTTCACCGTCTACAATGAGCAGTTCTTC,CASSFTVYNEQFF
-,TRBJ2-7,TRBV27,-,TGTGCCAGCAGTCCCAATCTCTACGAGCAGTACTTC,CASSPNLYEQYF
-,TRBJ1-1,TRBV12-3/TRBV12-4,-,TGTGCCAGCAGACCGGGGGGGAACACTGAAGCTTTCTTT,CASRPGGNTEAFF
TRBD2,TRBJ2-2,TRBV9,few,TGTGCCAGCAGCGTAGCAACTAGCGGGGAGAACACCGGGGAGCTGTTTTTT,CASSVATSGENTGELFF
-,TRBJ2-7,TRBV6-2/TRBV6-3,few,TGTGCCACCTCCGGCTCCTACGAGCAGTACTTC,CATSGSYEQYF
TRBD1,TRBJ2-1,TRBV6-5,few,TGTGCCACCCCCGGGACAGGTTCCTACAATGAGCAGTTCTTC,CATPGTGSYNEQFF
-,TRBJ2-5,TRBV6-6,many,TGTGCCAGCAGCGACGAAGAGACCCAGTACTTC,CASSDEETQYF
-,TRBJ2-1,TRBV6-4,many,TGTGCCAGCAGTGACCTACCGGGACCTTACAATGAGCAGTTCTTC,CASSDLPGPYNEQFF
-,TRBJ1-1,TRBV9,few,TGTGCCAGCAGCGTAGTGAGGAACACTGAAGCTTTCTTT,CASSVVRNTEAFF
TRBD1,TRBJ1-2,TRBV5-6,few,TGTGCCAGCAGCAATTCTCAGGGGGTGTATGGCTACACCTTC,CASSNSQGVYGYTF
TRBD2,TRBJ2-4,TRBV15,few,TGTGCCACCAGCTACGGGGGGTCCAAAAACATTCAGTACTTC,CATSYGGSKNIQYF
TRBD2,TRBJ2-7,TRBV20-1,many,TGCAGTGCTAGAGATCCGGGGGGTCTCTACGAGCAGTACTTC,CSARDPGGLYEQYF
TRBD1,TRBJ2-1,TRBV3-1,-,TGTGCCAGCAGCCAATTCAGGGGGCAAAACAATGAGCAGTTCTTC,CASSQFRGQNNEQFF
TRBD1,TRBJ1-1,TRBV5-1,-,TGCGCCAGCAGCCCCCAACCCGGACAGGGGGGCACTGAAGCTTTCTTT,CASSPQPGQGGTEAFF
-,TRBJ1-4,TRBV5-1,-,TGCGCCAGCAGCTCCGGACGGGTAAATGAAAAACTGTTTTTT,CASSSGRVNEKLFF
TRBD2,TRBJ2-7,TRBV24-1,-,TGTGCCACCAGCGAATCGGGGAGGGCAGAGCAGTACTTC,CATSESGRAEQYF
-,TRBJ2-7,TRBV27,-,TGTGCCAGCAGTTTACAGGGAGGTGTCGGGCAGTACTTC,CASSLQGGVGQYF
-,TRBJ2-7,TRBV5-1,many,TGCGCCAGCAGCTTGGAGCGGGCAGGGCCCAACGAGCAGTACTTC,CASSLERAGPNEQYF
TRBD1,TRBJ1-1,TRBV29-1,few,TGCAGCGTTGATGGGACAGGGGGATGGGACACTGAAGCTTTCTTT,CSVDGTGGWDTEAFF
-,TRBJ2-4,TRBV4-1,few,TGCGCCAGCAGCCAAGACGACTCGCGGGTGAACATTCAGTACTTC,CASSQDDSRVNIQYF
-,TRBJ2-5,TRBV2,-,TGTGCCAGCAGTGAAGCGGAGACCCAGTACTTC,CASSEAETQYF
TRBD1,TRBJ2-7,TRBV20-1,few,TGCAGTGTCCCGTCGGGACAGAATTACGAGCAGTACTTC,CSVPSGQNYEQYF
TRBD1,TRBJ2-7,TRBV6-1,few,TGTGCCAGCAGTCCCCGCACAGGGGAACCCTCCTACGAGCAGTACTTC,CASSPRTGEPSYEQYF
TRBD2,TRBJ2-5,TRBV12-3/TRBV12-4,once,TGTGCCAGCAGTTTTAGCGGGAGTTTGGAGACCCAGTACTTC,CASSFSGSLETQYF
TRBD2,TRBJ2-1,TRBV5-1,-,TGCGCCAGCAGCTTTCCGGGACTAGACATTTACAATGAGCAGTTCTTC,CASSFPGLDIYNEQFF
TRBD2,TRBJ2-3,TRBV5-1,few,TGCGCCAGCAGCTTGGAGGGGGTCCAGCGGGAGTTTTTAACTAGCACAGATACGCAGTATTTT,CASSLEGVQREFLTSTDTQYF
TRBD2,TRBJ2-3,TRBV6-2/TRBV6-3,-,TGTGCCAGCATGGGGACTAGCGGACTCCGCAATACGCAGTATTTT,CASMGTSGLRNTQYF
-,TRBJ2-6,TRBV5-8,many,TGTGCCAGCAGCTTCGGGACCCTGCTTCGCTCTGGGGCCAACGTCCTGACTTTC,CASSFGTLLRSGANVLTF
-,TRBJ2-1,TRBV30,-,TGTGCCTGGAGATCCCGAGGCGGGATCTCCTACAATGAGCAGTTCTTC,CAWRSRGGISYNEQFF
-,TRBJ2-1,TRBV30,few,TGTGCCTGGAGTGTACGTCAGGCGCAGTTCTTC,CAWSVRQAQFF
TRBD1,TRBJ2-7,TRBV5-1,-,TGCGCCAGCAGCTTGGGAGGCGGACAGGGGCCCTCCTACGAGCAGTACTTC,CASSLGGGQGPSYEQYF
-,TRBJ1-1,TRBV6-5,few,TGTGCCAGCAGTCCTACAACGGGGGGTGAAGCTTTCTTT,CASSPTTGGEAFF
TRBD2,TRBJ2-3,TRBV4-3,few,TGCGCCAGCAGCCAGTATCCCGGGACTAGCGGGGGGGGAGATACGCAGTATTTT,CASSQYPGTSGGGDTQYF
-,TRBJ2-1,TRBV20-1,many,TGCAGTGCTAGGTCAACCTCCTACAATGAGCAGTTCTTC,CSARSTSYNEQFF
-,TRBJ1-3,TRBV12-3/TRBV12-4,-,TGTGCCAGCAACCCCCGGTTTTCTGGAAACACCATATATTTT,CASNPRFSGNTIYF
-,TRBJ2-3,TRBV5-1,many,TGCGCCAGCAGCTTGGCCCAGGGGCGCACAGATACGCAGTATTTT,CASSLAQGRTDTQYF
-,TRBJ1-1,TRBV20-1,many,TGCAGTGCTATACTACAGGAGAACACTGAAGCTTTCTTT,CSAILQENTEAFF
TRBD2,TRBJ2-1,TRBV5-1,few,TGCGCCAGCAGCTACGAATCAACTAGCGGGAGTAATAATGAGCAGTTCTTC,CASSYESTSGSNNEQFF
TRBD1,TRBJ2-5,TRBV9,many,TGTGCCAGCAGCCCCTGGACAGGGGAAAGGGAGACCCAGTACTTC,CASSPWTGERETQYF
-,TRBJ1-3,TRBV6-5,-,TGTGCCAGCAGTTCCCGGGACTCTGGAAACACCATATATTTT,CASSSRDSGNTIYF
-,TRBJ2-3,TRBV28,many,TGTGCCAGCAGTAGGGGGGGTTCGACAGATACGCAGTATTTT,CASSRGGSTDTQYF
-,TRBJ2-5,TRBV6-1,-,TGTGCCAGCAGTAGTGGAGGGACCCAAGAGACCCAGTACTTC,CASSSGGTQETQYF
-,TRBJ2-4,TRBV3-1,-,TGTGCCAGCAGCCAAGTGGCGGGACTAAACATTCAGTACTTC,CASSQVAGLNIQYF
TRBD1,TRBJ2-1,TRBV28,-,TGTGCCAGCAGTTTAGTTACAGGGGGCCTAAGCTCCTACAATGAGCAGTTCTTC,CASSLVTGGLSSYNEQFF
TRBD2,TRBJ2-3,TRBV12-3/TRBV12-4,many,TGTGCCAGCAGCCGACCATCGCGGGGGGGCACAGATACGCAGTATTTT,CASSRPSRGGTDTQYF
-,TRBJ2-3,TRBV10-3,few,TGTGCCATCAGCTCCCGGAAAGGGGCAGGGGCAGATACGCAGTATTTT,CAISSRKGAGADTQYF